The entry below gives a single T cell receptor (beta chain) sequence along with its context. The authors generated TCR beta cDNA through 5'RACE template switching with UMIs. After re-calling the 5' RACE reads, TCRdb lists one entry per CDR3 protein, DNA absent. The sample shows hundreds of thousands of distinct CDR3 sequences, and approximately 3.6% sits with its ten largest clones. The data originate from a study of T cells expressing NK-cell markers. Per germline, CDR1 ENHRY and CDR2 SYGVKD. The CDR3 has 15 residues. The receptor's source is a young man in good health. V and J are TRBV10-3 and TRBJ2-1. The sample taken for sequencing was blood T cells: a sorted CD56 or NKG2C T cell subset, CD4+ or CD8+ T cells, or bulk PBMC T cells (not recorded which). CDR3 region: CAISELLGSGNEQFF.